The sample holds a few counts of the clone carrying this T cell receptor beta chain. Its antigen is still unknown. This sample was included in a study of T-cell reconstitution after alpha-beta-depleted transplantation in children. Findings and limits, study-wide: Where some patients showed high TCRbeta diversity at day 60, it came from recipient T cells and thymic progenitors that had survived. Reported findings indicate that, about two months after transplant, alpha-beta T cells came from several hundred expanded clones, which were derived from non-depleted graft cells. Newly made T cells mostly supplied T-cell counts and diversity one year after transplant.

Unique molecular identifiers were used to barcode this TCRbeta library. Each CDR3 protein gets one entry after TCRdb re-called the PCR reads with MiXCR. The sample holds around 450,000 distinct CDR3 sequences, 8% to 11% seen once. The junction had 17 bases not matched to a gene; V was cut back by 2 bases and J by 5 bases. This CDR3 has 18 residues. Germline V gene sequence: CDR1 MNHEY, CDR2 SVGAGI. The chain joins TRBV6-5 to TRBJ2-5; 7 bases align to TRBD2. The sequenced sample was PBMCs, obtained before TCRalphabeta/CD19-depleted stem cell transplant. The TCR comes from a child aged 2-15 years with inherited bone marrow failure, due to receive a stem cell transplant. The CDR3 DNA sequence: TGTGCCAGCAGTTACGGCGGGAGAGGTGCGGCGGTAAAGGAGACCCAGTACTTC. This encodes CASSYGGRGAAVKETQYF.